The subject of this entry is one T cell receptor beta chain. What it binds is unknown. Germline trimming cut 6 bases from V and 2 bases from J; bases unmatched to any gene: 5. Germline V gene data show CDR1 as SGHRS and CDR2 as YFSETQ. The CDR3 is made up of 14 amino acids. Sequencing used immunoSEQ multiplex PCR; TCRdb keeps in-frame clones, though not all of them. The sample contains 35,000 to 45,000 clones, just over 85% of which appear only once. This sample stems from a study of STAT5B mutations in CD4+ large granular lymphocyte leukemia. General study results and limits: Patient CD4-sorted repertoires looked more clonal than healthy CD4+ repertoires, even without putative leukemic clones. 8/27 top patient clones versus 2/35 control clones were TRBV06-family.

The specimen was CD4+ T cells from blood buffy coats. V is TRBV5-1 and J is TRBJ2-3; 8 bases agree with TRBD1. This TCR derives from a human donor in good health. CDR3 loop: CASKQGGNTDTQYF. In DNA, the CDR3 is TGCGCCAGCAAACAGGGGGGCAACACAGATACGCAGTATTTT. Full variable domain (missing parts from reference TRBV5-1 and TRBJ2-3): KAGVTQTPRYLIKTRGQQVTLSCSPISGHRSVSWYQQTPGQGLQFLFEYFSETQRNKGNFPGRFSGRQFSNSRSEMNVSTLELGDSALYLCASKQGGNTDTQYFGPGTRLTVL.